The 6 T cell receptor beta chains presented below share a single source sample, sequenced in a study of blood T cell repertoires in COVID-19. Using immunoSEQ multiplex PCR, the repertoire was profiled, and TCRdb retains in-frame clones only, with some absent. Of about 170,000 clones listed, approximately 90% are singletons. The sequencing input was peripheral blood. The receptors derive from a man aged 18 to 29 with active or convalescent COVID-19.

This rearrangement joins TRBV12-3 or TRBV12-4 to TRBJ2-5; unclear D gene. The CDR3 is 13 amino acids. Between the trimmed V and J ends, which lost 3 bases and 2 bases, there was a span of 7 bases. The CDR3 sequence is CASSFGGQETQYF. DNA for the CDR3: TGTGCCAGCAGTTTCGGCGGACAAGAGACCCAGTACTTC.

The chain has TRBV6-2 or TRBV6-3 and TRBJ1-2; perhaps TRBD1 as D (6 bases). V was cut by 2 bases and J by 8 bases, with 9 bases left in between. Looked up from germline, CDR1 is MNHEY and CDR2 is SVGEGT. The length of the CDR3 is 12 residues. CDR3: CASSYRDTGYTF. CDR3 coding DNA: TGTGCCAGCAGTTACCGGGACACAGGCTACACCTTC.

There are a few counts of this clone. CDR3: CASSLGGTGPESYGYTF. CDR3 sequence (DNA): TGTGCCAGCAGTTTGGGGGGGACAGGTCCGGAATCTTATGGCTACACCTTC. The chain joins TRBV11-3 to TRBJ1-2; TRBD1 agrees at 8 bases. The J segment lost 5 bases and the V segment lost 6 bases, leaving 17 bases of the junction unmatched. This CDR3 contains 17 residues. Germline V gene data show CDR1 as SGHNT and CDR2 as YENEEA.

The gene calls are TRBV7-2 and TRBJ2-4; 10 bases align to TRBD2. CDR1 SGHTA and CDR2 FQGNSA come from the germline V gene. CDR3 size: 16 residues. V lost 6 bases to trimming and J lost 8 bases; unmatched junction nucleotides: 13. The CDR3 region is CASSFGGSGRWDIQYF. As DNA, the CDR3 is TGTGCCAGCAGTTTCGGGGGTAGCGGGAGGTGGGACATTCAGTACTTC.

The V gene is TRBV11-2, the J gene TRBJ1-1; D ambiguous. Trimming took off 1 base at V and 12 bases at J, with 18 bases between the two ends. Germline values: CDR1 SGHAT, CDR2 FQNNGV. The CDR3 is made up of 14 amino acids. The CDR3 region is CASSLGHSTGRSFF. The DNA of the CDR3 is TGTGCCAGCAGCTTAGGGCACTCAACGGGGAGGTCTTTCTTT.

This clone was found once. The V and J genes are TRBV4-1 and TRBJ2-3; 9 nucleotides match TRBD2. This CDR3 comprises 16 residues. Germline assignment: CDR1 MGHRA and CDR2 YSYEKL. Trimming cost V 2 bases and J 4 bases; bases outside gene matches: 7. CDR3 sequence reads: CASSQFGSGGSDTQYF. The CDR3, as DNA: TGCGCCAGCAGCCAATTCGGTAGCGGGGGATCAGATACGCAGTATTTT.